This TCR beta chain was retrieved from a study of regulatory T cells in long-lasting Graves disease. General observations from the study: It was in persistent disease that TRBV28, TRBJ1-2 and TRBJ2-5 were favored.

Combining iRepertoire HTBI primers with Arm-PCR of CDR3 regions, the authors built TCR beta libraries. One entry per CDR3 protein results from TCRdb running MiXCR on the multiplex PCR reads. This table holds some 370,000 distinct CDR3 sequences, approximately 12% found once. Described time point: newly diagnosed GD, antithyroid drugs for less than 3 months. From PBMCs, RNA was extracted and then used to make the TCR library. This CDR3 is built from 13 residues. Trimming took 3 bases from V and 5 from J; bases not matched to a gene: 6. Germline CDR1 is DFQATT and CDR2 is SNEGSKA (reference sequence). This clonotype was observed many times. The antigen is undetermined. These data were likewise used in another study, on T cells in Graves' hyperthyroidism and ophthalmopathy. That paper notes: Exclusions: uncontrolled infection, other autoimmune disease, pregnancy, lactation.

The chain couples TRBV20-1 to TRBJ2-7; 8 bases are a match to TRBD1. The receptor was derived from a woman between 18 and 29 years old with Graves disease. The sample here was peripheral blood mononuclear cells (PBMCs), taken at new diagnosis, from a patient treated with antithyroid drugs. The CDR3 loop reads CSASRDRRNEQYF. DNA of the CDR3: TGCAGTGCTAGCCGGGACAGGCGAAACGAGCAGTACTTC.